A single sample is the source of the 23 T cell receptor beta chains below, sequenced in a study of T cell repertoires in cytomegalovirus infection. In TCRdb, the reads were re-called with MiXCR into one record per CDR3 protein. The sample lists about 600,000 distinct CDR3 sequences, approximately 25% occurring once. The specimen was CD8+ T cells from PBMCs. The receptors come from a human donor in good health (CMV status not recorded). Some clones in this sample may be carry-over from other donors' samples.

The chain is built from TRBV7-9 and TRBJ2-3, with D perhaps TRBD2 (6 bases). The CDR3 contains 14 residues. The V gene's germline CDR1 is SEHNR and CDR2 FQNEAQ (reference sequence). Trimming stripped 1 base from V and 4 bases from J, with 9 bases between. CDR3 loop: CASSLEGEADTQYF. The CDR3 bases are TGTGCCAGCAGCTTAGAAGGGGAGGCAGATACGCAGTATTTT. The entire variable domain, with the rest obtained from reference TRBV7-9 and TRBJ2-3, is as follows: DTGVSQNPRHKITKRGQNVTFRCDPISEHNRLYWYRQTLGQGPEFLTYFQNEAQLEKSRLLSDRFSAERPKGSFSTLEIQRTEQGDSAMYLCASSLEGEADTQYFGPGTRLTVL.

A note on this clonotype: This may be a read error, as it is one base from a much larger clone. The CDR3: CASSLIDREGQPQHF. The CDR3 region has the DNA TGTGCCAGCAGCTTAATAGACAGGGAGGGCCAGCCCCAGCATTTT. The rearrangement links TRBV7-6 to TRBJ1-5, with 7 positions matching TRBD1. The V gene's germline CDR1 is SGHVS and CDR2 FNYEAQ. The CDR3 is made up of 15 amino acids. V lost 2 bases and J lost 7; bases outside the gene matches: 8.

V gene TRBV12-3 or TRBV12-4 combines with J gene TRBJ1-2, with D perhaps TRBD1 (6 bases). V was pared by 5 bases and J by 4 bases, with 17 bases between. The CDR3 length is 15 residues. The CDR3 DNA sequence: TGTGCCAGCAGTCAAGGGGGGACGTCTTTCTATGGCTACACCTTC. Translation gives CASSQGGTSFYGYTF.

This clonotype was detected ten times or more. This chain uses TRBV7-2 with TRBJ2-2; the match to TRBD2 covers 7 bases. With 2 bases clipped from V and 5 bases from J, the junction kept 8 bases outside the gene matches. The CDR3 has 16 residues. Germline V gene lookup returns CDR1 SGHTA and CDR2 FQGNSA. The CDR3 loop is CASSLFGLAVTGELFF. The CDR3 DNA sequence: TGTGCCAGCAGCTTATTCGGTCTAGCGGTTACCGGGGAGCTGTTTTTT.

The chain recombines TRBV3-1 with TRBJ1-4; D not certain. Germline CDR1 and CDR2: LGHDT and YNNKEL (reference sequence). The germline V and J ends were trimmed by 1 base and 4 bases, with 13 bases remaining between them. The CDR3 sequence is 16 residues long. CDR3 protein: CASSQGISGVNEKLFF. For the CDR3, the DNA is TGTGCCAGCAGCCAAGGCATCTCAGGCGTTAATGAAAAACTGTTTTTT.

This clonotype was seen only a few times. CDR3 in amino acids: CASSDSGLGGDEQFF. The CDR3 DNA sequence: TGTGCCAGCAGTGATTCGGGACTAGGGGGCGATGAGCAGTTCTTC. V is TRBV12-3 or TRBV12-4 and J is TRBJ2-1; weak D call: TRBD2 (8 bases). V gave up 5 bases and J gave up 8 bases, with 19 bases separating them. The CDR3 is 15 residues long.

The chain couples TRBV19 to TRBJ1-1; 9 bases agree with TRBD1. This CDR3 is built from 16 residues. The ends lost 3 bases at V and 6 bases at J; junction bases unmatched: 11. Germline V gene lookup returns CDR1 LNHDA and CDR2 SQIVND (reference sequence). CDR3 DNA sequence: TGTGCCAGTAGTATCTACCCCGGACAGGGGATATCTGAAGCTTTCTTT. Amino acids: CASSIYPGQGISEAFF. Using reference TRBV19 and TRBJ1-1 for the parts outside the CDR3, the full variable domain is DGGITQSPKYLFRKEGQNVTLSCEQNLNHDAMYWYRQDPGQGLRLIYYSQIVNDFQKGDIAEGYSVSREKKESFPLTVTSAQKNPTAFYLCASSIYPGQGISEAFFGQGTRLTVV.

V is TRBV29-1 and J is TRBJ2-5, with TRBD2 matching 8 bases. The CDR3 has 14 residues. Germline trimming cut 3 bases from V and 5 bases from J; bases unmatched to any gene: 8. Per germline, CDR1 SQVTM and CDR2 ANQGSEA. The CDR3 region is CSVEEAGEDETQYF. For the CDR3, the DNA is TGCAGCGTTGAGGAAGCGGGGGAGGACGAGACCCAGTACTTC. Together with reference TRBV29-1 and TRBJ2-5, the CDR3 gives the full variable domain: SAVISQKPSRDICQRGTSLTIQCQVDSQVTMMFWYRQQPGQSLTLIATANQGSEATYESGFVIDKFPISRPNLTFSTLTVSNMSPEDSSIYLCSVEEAGEDETQYFGPGTRLLVL.

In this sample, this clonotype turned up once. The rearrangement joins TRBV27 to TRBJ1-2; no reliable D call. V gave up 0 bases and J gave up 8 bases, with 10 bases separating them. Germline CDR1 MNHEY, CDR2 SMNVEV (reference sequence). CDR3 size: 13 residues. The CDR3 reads CASSLSPARGYTF. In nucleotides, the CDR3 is TGTGCCAGCAGTTTATCACCGGCTCGAGGCTACACCTTC.

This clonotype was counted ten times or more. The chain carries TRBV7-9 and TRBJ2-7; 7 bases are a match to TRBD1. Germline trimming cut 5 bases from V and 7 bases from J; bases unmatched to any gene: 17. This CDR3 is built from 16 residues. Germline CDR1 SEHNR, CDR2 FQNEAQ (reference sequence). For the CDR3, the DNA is TGTGCCAGCAGCAACTTGGACAGGCCGCCGGGGAGAGAGCAGTACTTC. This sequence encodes CASSNLDRPPGREQYF.

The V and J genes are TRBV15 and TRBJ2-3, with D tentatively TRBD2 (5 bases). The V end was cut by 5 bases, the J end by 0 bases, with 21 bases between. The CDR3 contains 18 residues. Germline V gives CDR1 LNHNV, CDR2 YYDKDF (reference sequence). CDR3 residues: CATSSRKTGIPSTDTQYF. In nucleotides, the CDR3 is TGTGCCACCAGCTCCCGAAAAACCGGGATTCCTAGCACAGATACGCAGTATTTT.

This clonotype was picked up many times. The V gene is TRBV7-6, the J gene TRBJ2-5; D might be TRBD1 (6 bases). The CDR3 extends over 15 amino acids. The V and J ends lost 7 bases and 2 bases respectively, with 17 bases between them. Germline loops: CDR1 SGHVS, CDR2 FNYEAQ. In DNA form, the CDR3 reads TGTGCCAGCACCCGACTCCCGGGACAACAAGAGACCCAGTACTTC. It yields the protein CASTRLPGQQETQYF.

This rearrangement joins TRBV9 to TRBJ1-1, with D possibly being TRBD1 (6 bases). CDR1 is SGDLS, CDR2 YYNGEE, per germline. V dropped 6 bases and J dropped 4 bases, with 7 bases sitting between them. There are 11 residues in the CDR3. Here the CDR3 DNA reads TGTGCCAGCAACAGGGTCACTGAAGCTTTCTTT. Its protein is CASNRVTEAFF.

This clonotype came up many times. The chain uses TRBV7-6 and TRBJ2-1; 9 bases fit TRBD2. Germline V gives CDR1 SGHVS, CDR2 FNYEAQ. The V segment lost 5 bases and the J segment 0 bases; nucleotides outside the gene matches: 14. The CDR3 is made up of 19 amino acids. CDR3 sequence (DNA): TGTGCCAGCAGCCACCTAGAAAGTGCGGGGGGGAGCTCCTACAATGAGCAGTTCTTC. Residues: CASSHLESAGGSSYNEQFF.

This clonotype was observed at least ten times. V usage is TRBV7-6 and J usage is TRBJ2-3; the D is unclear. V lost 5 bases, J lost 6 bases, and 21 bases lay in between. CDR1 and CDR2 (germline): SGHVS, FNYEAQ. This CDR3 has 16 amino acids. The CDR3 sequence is CASSPRALNTHDTQYF. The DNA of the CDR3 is TGTGCCAGCAGCCCCCGGGCCCTTAACACACACGATACGCAGTATTTT.

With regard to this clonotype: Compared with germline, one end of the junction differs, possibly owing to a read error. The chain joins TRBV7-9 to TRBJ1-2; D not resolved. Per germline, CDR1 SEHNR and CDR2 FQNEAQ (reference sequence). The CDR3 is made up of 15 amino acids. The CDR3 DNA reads TGTACCAGCAGCTTAGCAGGCCTCTCTATCTATGGCTACACCTTC. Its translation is CTSSLAGLSIYGYTF.

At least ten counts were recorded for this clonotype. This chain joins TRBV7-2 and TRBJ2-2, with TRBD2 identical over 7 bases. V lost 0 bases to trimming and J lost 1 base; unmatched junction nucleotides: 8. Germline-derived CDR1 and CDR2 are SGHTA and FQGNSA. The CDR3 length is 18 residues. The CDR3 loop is CASSLAFRLAKNTGELFF. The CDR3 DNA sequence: TGTGCCAGCAGCTTAGCCTTTCGACTAGCTAAGAACACCGGGGAGCTGTTTTTT.

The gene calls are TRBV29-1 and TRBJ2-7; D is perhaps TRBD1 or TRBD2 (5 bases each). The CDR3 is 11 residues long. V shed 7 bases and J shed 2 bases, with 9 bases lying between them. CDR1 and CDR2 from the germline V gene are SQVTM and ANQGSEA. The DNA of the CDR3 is TGCAGCGCGGGGCAGACCTACGAGCAGTACTTC. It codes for CSAGQTYEQYF.

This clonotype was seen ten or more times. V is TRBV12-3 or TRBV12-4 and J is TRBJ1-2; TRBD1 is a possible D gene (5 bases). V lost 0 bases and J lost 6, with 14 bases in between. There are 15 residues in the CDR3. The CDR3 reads CASSLAFQGSDGYTF. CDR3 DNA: TGTGCCAGCAGTTTAGCGTTTCAGGGAAGCGATGGCTACACCTTC.

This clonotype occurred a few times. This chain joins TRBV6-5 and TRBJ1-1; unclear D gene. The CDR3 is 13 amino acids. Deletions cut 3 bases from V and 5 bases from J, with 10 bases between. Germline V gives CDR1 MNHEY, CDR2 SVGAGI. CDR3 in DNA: TGTGCCAGCAGTTATAAAATGAGGACTGAAGCTTTCTTT. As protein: CASSYKMRTEAFF.

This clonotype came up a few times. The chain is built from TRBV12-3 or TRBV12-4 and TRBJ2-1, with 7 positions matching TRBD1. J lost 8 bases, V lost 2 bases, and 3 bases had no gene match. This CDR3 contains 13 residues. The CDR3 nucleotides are TGTGCCAGCAGTTTATACAGGGGCGATGAGCAGTTCTTC. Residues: CASSLYRGDEQFF.

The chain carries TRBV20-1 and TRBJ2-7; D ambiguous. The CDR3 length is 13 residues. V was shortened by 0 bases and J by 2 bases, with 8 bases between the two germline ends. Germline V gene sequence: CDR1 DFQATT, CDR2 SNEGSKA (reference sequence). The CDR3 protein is CSARESATYEQYV. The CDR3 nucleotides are TGCAGTGCTAGAGAGTCCGCCACCTACGAGCAGTACGTC.

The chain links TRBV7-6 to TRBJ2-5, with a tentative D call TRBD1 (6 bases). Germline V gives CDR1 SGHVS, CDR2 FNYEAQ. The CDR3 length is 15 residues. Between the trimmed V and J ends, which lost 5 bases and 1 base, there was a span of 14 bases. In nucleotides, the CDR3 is TGTGCCAGCAGCCCGCGGACAGTGGGCCAAGAGACCCAGTACTTC. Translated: CASSPRTVGQETQYF.